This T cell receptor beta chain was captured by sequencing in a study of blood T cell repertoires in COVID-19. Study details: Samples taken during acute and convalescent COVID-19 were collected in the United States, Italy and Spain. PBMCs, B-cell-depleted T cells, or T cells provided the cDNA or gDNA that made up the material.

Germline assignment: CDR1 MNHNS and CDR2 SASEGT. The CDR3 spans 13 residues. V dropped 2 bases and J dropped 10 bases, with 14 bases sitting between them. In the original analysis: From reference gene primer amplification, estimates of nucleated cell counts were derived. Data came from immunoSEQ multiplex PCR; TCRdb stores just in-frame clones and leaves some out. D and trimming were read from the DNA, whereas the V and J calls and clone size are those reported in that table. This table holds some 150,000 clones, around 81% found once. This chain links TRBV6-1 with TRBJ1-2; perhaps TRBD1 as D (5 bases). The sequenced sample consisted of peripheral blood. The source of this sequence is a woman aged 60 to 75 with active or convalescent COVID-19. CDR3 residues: CASSESAGGDYTF. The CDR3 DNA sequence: TGTGCCAGCAGTGAAAGTGCCGGGGGTGACTACACCTTC.